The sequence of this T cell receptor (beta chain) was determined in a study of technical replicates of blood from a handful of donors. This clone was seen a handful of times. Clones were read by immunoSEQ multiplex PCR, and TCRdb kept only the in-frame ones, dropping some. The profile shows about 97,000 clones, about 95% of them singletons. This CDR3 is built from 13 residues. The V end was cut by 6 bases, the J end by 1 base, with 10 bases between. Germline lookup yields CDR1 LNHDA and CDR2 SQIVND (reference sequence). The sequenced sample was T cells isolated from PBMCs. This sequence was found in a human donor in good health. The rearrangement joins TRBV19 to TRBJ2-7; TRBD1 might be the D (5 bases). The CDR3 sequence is CASRSGPSYEQYF. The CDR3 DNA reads TGTGCCAGTAGATCAGGGCCATCCTACGAGCAGTACTTC.